Listed below are T cell receptor beta chains from one sample, sequenced in a study of T cells in Graves' hyperthyroidism and ophthalmopathy. TCRdb used MiXCR to reprocess the multiplex PCR reads, holding one entry per CDR3 protein. This table has about 400,000 distinct CDR3 sequences, roughly 13% appearing once. Sequencing used blood. The receptors derive from a woman aged 18-29 years with Graves' hyperthyroidism. CDR3s include the opening cysteine and the closing phenylalanine or tryptophan. The D gene is left open where the match is weak. Clone size is shown for a subset of rows, as once, few, many or a class of expanded clone.

TRBJ1-2 | few | . | TRBV3-1 | CASSAGTLRGYTF | TGTGCCAGCAGCGCCGGGACCCTGAGAGGTTACACCTTC
TRBJ1-2 | many | . | TRBV28 | CASSPDYYGYTF | TGTGCCAGCAGTCCGGACTATTATGGCTACACCTTC
TRBJ1-4 | . | . | TRBV5-1 | CASKYRPNNEKLFF | TGCGCCAGCAAATACAGGCCGAATAATGAAAAACTGTTTTTT
TRBJ1-3 | . | TRBD1 | TRBV3-1 | CASSPKTGAFSGNTIYF | TGTGCCAGCAGCCCAAAAACAGGGGCCTTCTCTGGAAACACCATATATTTT
TRBJ2-4 | . | . | TRBV7-2 | CASSLADRTLGAKNIQYF | TGTGCCAGCAGCTTAGCGGATCGGACCCTTGGAGCCAAAAACATTCAGTACTTC
TRBJ2-1 | many | TRBD2 | TRBV28 | CASSYSSTGGPHNEQFF | TGTGCCAGCAGTTATAGTAGTACGGGAGGGCCCCACAATGAGCAGTTCTTC
TRBJ1-2 | many | TRBD1 | TRBV5-1 | CASSLGRDSLSTF | TGCGCCAGCAGCTTGGGCCGGGACAGCTTGTCCACCTTC
TRBJ2-7 | many | . | TRBV28 | CASSFQGTLDTYEQYF | TGTGCCAGCAGTTTTCAGGGGACTCTTGATACCTACGAGCAGTACTTC
TRBJ2-1 | few | TRBD2 | TRBV20-1 | CSARGGASGLAYNEQFF | TGCAGTGCTAGAGGGGGGGCTAGCGGGCTCGCCTACAATGAGCAGTTCTTC
TRBJ1-1 | many | TRBD1 | TRBV7-9 | CASSRITGATEAFF | TGTGCCAGCAGCCGAATCACAGGGGCCACTGAAGCTTTCTTT
TRBJ2-1 | many | . | TRBV13 | CASSEGGLPSYNEQFF | TGTGCCAGCAGCGAGGGAGGACTACCATCCTACAATGAGCAGTTCTTC
TRBJ2-5 | many | TRBD1 | TRBV12-3/TRBV12-4 | CASRNRGDETQYF | TGTGCCAGCAGAAACAGGGGGGATGAGACCCAGTACTTC
TRBJ2-7 | . | . | TRBV28 | CASNQGTYEQYF | TGTGCCAGTAATCAGGGGACCTACGAGCAGTACTTC
TRBJ1-1 | few | TRBD1 | TRBV5-1 | CASSSQQGRLDKEAFF | TGCGCCAGCAGCTCACAACAGGGGAGGCTGGACAAGGAAGCTTTCTTT
TRBJ1-4 | many | TRBD1 | TRBV28 | CASSLETGRKLFF | TGTGCCAGCAGTTTAGAGACAGGGAGAAAACTGTTTTTT
TRBJ1-6 | many | . | TRBV10-3 | CAISESPQGGSPLHF | TGTGCCATCAGTGAGTCGCCCCAGGGCGGGTCACCCCTCCACTTT
TRBJ2-7 | many | . | TRBV4-3 | CASSQVREASYEQYF | TGCGCCAGCAGCCAAGTCCGGGAAGCCTCCTACGAGCAGTACTTC
TRBJ2-7 | many | TRBD2 | TRBV2 | CASSEGLAYEQYF | TGTGCCAGCAGTGAGGGACTAGCCTACGAGCAGTACTTC
TRBJ2-1 | . | TRBD2 | TRBV6-9 | CASSIIPGLADEQFF | TGTGCCAGCAGTATTATCCCGGGACTAGCCGATGAGCAGTTCTTC
TRBJ2-1 | many | TRBD2 | TRBV28 | CASSGGLVIINEQFF | TGTGCCAGCAGCGGAGGACTAGTGATCATCAATGAGCAGTTCTTC
TRBJ2-1 | many | . | TRBV28 | CASSENPGTRAYNEQFF | TGTGCCAGCAGTGAGAACCCCGGGACACGCGCTTACAATGAGCAGTTCTTC
TRBJ2-1 | . | . | TRBV7-8 | CASSPLWSGVTSSYNEQFF | TGTGCCAGCAGCCCGCTCTGGAGCGGAGTAACGAGTTCCTACAATGAGCAGTTCTTC
TRBJ2-3 | many | TRBD2 | TRBV27 | CASSSLTSGRTDTQYF | TGTGCCAGCAGTTCCCTGACTAGCGGGCGCACAGATACGCAGTATTTT
TRBJ1-1 | many | TRBD1 | TRBV30 | CAWTDRGEAFF | TGTGCCTGGACCGACAGGGGTGAAGCTTTCTTT
TRBJ2-1 | many | TRBD1 | TRBV29-1 | CSVEGRGSYNEQFF | TGCAGCGTTGAGGGCAGGGGGTCCTACAATGAGCAGTTCTTC
TRBJ2-5 | . | . | TRBV5-5 | CASSSEGQETQYF | TGTGCCAGCAGCTCCGAAGGTCAGGAGACCCAGTACTTC
TRBJ1-5 | many | TRBD1 | TRBV28 | CASSPGQGVQPQHF | TGTGCCAGCAGTCCTGGACAGGGAGTGCAGCCCCAGCATTTT
TRBJ2-2 | . | TRBD1 | TRBV28 | CASSWDRGTGELFF | TGTGCCAGCAGTTGGGACAGGGGCACCGGGGAGCTGTTTTTT
TRBJ2-5 | many | . | TRBV5-1 | CASSLASGDRETQYF | TGCGCCAGCAGCTTGGCCAGCGGAGACAGAGAGACCCAGTACTTC
TRBJ1-1 | . | . | TRBV5-1 | CASSLAPQGLGTEAFF | TGCGCCAGCAGCTTGGCCCCACAGGGTTTGGGGACTGAAGCTTTCTTT
TRBJ2-1 | . | . | TRBV20-1 | CSGTQSYNEQFF | TGCAGCGGCACCCAGTCCTACAATGAGCAGTTCTTC
TRBJ2-3 | many | TRBD1 | TRBV7-2 | CASSSDPGQGTDTQYF | TGTGCCAGCAGCTCGGATCCGGGACAGGGCACAGATACGCAGTATTTT
TRBJ2-5 | many | TRBD2 | TRBV27 | CASSWGLPQETQYF | TGTGCCAGCAGTTGGGGACTACCCCAAGAGACCCAGTACTTC
TRBJ1-2 | many | . | TRBV5-1 | CASSLGIGTPLHGYTF | TGCGCCAGCAGCTTGGGCATCGGAACCCCCCTACATGGCTACACCTTC
TRBJ2-1 | many | TRBD2 | TRBV6-1 | CASSGTSGSKRDEQFF | TGTGCCAGCAGCGGGACTAGCGGGAGTAAGAGGGATGAGCAGTTCTTC
TRBJ1-3 | . | . | TRBV9 | CASSATPGSGNTIYF | TGTGCCAGCAGCGCTACTCCAGGCTCTGGAAACACCATATATTTT
TRBJ2-1 | many | . | TRBV20-1 | CSARPYNEQFF | TGCAGTGCCAGACCCTACAATGAGCAGTTCTTC